A single sample gave rise to the 7 T cell receptor beta chains below, sequenced in a study of metastatic and nonmetastatic thyroid tumors (dated by TCRdb to between 2020 and 2021). No patient had received any treatment before thyroid surgery. The protocol used for the library was PCR. The sequencing machine was an Illumina HiSeq 4000. TCRdb applied fastp at Q25 and MiXCR to the public reads, then kept only in-frame beta chains. For this sample there are 10,000 to 15,000 clones; under 30% appear just once. The ten largest clones add up to over 9% of the sample. The sequenced material came from tumor tissue. Every receptor here comes from a female donor with papillary thyroid cancer or a benign thyroid nodule (not recorded which). Some clones in this sample may be carry-over from other donors' samples.

V gene TRBV6-1 combines with J gene TRBJ1-1; a possible D gene is TRBD1 (5 bases). V was trimmed by 2 bases and J by 9 bases, leaving 19 bases between them. Germline V CDR1 and CDR2: MNHNS, SASEGT. The CDR3 extends over 15 amino acids. Written as DNA, the CDR3 is TGTGCCAGCAGTGAATTTCGCACAGGAATGTCTCAAGCTTTCTTT. Its protein is CASSEFRTGMSQAFF.

The chain is built from TRBV5-1 and TRBJ2-1, with TRBD2 identical over 7 bases. This CDR3 is built from 12 residues. V dropped 7 bases and J dropped 6; count of bases not matched to a gene: 4. Germline-derived CDR1 and CDR2 are SGHRS and YFSETQ. CDR3 sequence reads: CASSGTTNEQFF. DNA of the CDR3: TGCGCCAGCTCCGGGACTACCAATGAGCAGTTCTTC.

This chain links TRBV7-4 with TRBJ1-1, with 11 bases lining up with TRBD1. From germline, CDR1 is SGHVT and CDR2 SQSDAQ. This CDR3 has 18 amino acids. J gave up 6 bases and V 5 bases, and 17 bases lay outside the gene matches. For the CDR3, the DNA is TGTGCCAGCAGCCTCATCCTCCCCGGGACAGGGGGGATCGCTGAAGCTTTCTTT. Translating it yields CASSLILPGTGGIAEAFF.

In this sample, this clone turned up a few times. This chain uses TRBV6-1 with TRBJ1-3; 7 nucleotides line up with TRBD1. Germline loops: CDR1 MNHNS, CDR2 SASEGT. V trimming: 10 bases; J trimming: 0 bases; junction bases outside the gene matches: 3. This CDR3 region has 13 residues. CDR3 sequence (DNA): TGTGCCACCACAGGGGCCTCTGGAAACACCATATATTTT. This encodes CATTGASGNTIYF.

This clone was counted at least ten times. J is TRBJ2-5 and V is TRBV5-4; tentative D call: TRBD2 (6 bases). Germline V gene sequence: CDR1 SGHNT, CDR2 YYREEE (reference sequence). V was cut by 2 bases and J by 5 bases, with 19 bases left in between. The CDR3 totals 16 residues. The CDR3 DNA sequence: TGTGCCAGCAGCTTAGGTAGCGGACAAATGAGGGAGACCCAGTACTTC. Translated: CASSLGSGQMRETQYF.

This clone was counted ten times or more. The rearrangement links TRBV18 to TRBJ2-1; TRBD1 matches at 8 bases. V lost 4 bases to trimming and J lost 5 bases; unmatched junction nucleotides: 7. The CDR3 consists of 15 residues. Germline values: CDR1 KGHSH, CDR2 LQKENI. CDR3 sequence (DNA): TGTGCCAGCTCACTCGGGACAGGCGGCAACAATGAGCAGTTCTTC. Translating it yields CASSLGTGGNNEQFF.

This clone turned up a few times. V is TRBV19 and J is TRBJ1-5, with 7 bases aligning to TRBD1. Losses at the gene ends were 5 bases for V and 4 bases for J; bases not matched to a gene: 8. Germline CDR1 LNHDA, CDR2 SQIVND (reference sequence). The CDR3 is 15 amino acids. For the CDR3, the DNA is TGTGCCAGTAGTCCGCGGGACAGTCGTAATCAGCCCCAGCATTTT. This translates into CASSPRDSRNQPQHF.